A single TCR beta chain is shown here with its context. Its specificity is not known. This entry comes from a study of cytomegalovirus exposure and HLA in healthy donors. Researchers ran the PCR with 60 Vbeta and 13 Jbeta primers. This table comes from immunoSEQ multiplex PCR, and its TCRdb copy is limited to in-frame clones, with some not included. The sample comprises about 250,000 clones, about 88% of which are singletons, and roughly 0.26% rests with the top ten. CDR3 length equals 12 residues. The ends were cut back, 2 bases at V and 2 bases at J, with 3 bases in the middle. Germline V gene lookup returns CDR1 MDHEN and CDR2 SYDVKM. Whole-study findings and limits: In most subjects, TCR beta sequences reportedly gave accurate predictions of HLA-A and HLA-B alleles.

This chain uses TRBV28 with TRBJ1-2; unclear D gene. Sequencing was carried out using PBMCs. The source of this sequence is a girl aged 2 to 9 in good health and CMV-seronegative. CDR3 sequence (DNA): TGTGCCAGCAGTTTACTGAACTATGGCTACACCTTC. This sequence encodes CASSLLNYGYTF.